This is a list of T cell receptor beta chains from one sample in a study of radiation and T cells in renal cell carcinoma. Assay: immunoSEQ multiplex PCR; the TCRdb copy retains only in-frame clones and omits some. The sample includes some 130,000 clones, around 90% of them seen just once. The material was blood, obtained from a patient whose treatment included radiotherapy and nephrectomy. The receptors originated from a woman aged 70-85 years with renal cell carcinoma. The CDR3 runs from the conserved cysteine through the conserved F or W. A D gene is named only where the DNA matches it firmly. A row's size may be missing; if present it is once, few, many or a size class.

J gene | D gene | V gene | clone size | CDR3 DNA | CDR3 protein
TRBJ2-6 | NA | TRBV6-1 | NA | TGTGCCAGCAGTGTACAGGTATCTGGGGCCAACGTCCTGACTTTC | CASSVQVSGANVLTF
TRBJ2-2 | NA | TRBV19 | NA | TGTGCCAGTAGTAGCTCCCTCAGTGGAACCGGGGAGCTGTTTTTT | CASSSSLSGTGELFF
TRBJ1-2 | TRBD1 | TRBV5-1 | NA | TGCGCCAGCAGCTTGGGACAGGGGGCCTTGGCTGGCTACACCTTC | CASSLGQGALAGYTF
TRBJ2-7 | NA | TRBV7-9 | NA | TGTGCCAGCAGCCATCCGACAGTGTTCGAGCAGTACTTC | CASSHPTVFEQYF
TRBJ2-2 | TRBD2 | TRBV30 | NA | TGTGCCTGGAGTCCGGGGGGGACGAACACCGGGGAGCTGTTTTTT | CAWSPGGTNTGELFF
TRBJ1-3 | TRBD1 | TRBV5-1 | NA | TGCGCCAGCAGCCCGGACAGGGGATACGGAAACACCATATATTTT | CASSPDRGYGNTIYF
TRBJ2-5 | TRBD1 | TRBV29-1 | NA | TGCAGCGCCAACAGGGGGCTTGGGGAGACCCAGTACTTC | CSANRGLGETQYF
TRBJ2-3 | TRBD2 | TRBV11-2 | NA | TGTGCCAGCAGCCCAGGACTAGCGCCTAGCACAGATACGCAGTATTTT | CASSPGLAPSTDTQYF
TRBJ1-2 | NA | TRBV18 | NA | TGTGCCAGCTCACCAACGGAAAACTATGGCTACACCTTC | CASSPTENYGYTF
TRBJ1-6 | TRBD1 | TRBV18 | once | TGTGCCAGCTCATCCGACAGGGGAAATTCACCCCTCCACTTT | CASSSDRGNSPLHF
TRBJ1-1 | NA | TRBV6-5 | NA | TGTGCCAGCAGTTGGACAGATAGTATGAACACTGAAGCTTTCTTT | CASSWTDSMNTEAFF
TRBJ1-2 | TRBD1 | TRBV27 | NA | TGTGCCAGCAGCCTTTGGGACAGCCGTATGGGGCTCTATGGCTACACCTTC | CASSLWDSRMGLYGYTF
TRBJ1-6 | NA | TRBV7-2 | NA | TGTGCCAGCAGCCCCAAGGGGAGCTCCTATAATTCACCCCTCCACTTT | CASSPKGSSYNSPLHF
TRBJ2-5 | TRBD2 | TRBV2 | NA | TGTGCCAGCAGTGGAGTAGCGGGGGGGCAGGAGACCCAGTACTTC | CASSGVAGGQETQYF
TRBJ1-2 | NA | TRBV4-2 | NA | TGTGCCAGCAGCCAAGATGGGGGGGCATGGTTCGGCTACACCTTC | CASSQDGGAWFGYTF
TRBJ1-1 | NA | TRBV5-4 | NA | TGTGCCAGCAGTTTGGCCAGCGGGGCAGGTGCTGAAGCTTTCTTT | CASSLASGAGAEAFF
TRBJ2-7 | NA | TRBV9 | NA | TGTGCCAGCAGCGGACAGGTCCCGGGAGACGCGGTCTACGAGCAGTACTTC | CASSGQVPGDAVYEQYF
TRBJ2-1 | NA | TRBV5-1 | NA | TGCGCCAGCAGCCCTTCCAACTCAGACAATGAGCAGTTCTTC | CASSPSNSDNEQFF
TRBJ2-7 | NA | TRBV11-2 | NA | TGTGCCAGCAGCCCATTTTCGACATACCTCTACAAAGGGCAGTACTTC | CASSPFSTYLYKGQYF
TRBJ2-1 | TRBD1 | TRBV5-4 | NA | TGTGCCAGCAGCCCGCCGCGTAGGGGGCTACACAATGAGCAGTTCTTC | CASSPPRRGLHNEQFF
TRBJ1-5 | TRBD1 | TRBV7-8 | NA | TGTGCCAGCAGCTTAGGACAGGGGAGTAACAATCAGCCCCAGCATTTT | CASSLGQGSNNQPQHF
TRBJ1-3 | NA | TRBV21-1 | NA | TGTGCCAGCAGCAAAGCGCTGGAGGGAACAGAGGGAAACACCATATATTTT | CASSKALEGTEGNTIYF
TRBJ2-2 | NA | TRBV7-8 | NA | TGTGCCAGCAGCTTAGTGTGGGGGGCGAACACCGGGGAGCTGTTTTTT | CASSLVWGANTGELFF
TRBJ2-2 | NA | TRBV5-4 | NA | TGTGCCAGCAGCCGTAGTACAGGGCAAGCCGGGGAGCTGTTTTTT | CASSRSTGQAGELFF